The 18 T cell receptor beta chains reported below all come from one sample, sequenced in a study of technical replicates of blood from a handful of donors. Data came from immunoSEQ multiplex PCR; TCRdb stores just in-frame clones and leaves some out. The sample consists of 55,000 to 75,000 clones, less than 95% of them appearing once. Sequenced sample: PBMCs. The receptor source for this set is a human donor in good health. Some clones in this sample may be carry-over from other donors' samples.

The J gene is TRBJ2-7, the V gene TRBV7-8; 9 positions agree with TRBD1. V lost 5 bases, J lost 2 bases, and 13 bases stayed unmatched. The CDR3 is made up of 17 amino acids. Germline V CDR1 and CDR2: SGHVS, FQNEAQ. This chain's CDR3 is CASSDDEDRGIPYEQYF. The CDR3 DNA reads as TGTGCCAGCAGCGACGATGAGGACAGGGGAATCCCCTACGAGCAGTACTTC.

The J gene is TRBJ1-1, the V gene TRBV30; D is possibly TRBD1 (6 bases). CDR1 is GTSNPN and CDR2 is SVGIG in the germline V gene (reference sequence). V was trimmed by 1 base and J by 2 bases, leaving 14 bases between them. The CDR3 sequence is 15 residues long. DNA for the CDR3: TGTGCCTGGAGTGCGAACAGGGCCGTAAACACTGAAGCTTTCTTT. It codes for CAWSANRAVNTEAFF.

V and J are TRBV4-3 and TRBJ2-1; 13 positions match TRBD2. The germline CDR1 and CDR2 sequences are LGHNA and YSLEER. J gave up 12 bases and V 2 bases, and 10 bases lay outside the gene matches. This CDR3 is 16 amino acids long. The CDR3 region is CASSQQGLAGPLGQFF. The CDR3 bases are TGCGCCAGCAGCCAACAGGGACTAGCGGGGCCTCTTGGGCAGTTCTTC.

CDR3 region: CASSLVAGGDEQYF. In DNA, the CDR3 is TGTGCCAGCAGCTTAGTAGCGGGGGGGGACGAGCAGTACTTC. The chain recombines TRBV7-2 with TRBJ2-7, with 11 bases fitting TRBD2. Germline CDR1 SGHTA, CDR2 FQGNSA. The CDR3 covers 14 residues. With 1 base clipped from V and 5 bases from J, the junction kept 1 base outside the gene matches.

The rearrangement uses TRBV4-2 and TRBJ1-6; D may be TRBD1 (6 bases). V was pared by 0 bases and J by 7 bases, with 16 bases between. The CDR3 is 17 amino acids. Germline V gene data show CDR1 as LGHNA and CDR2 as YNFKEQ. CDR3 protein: CASSQDVWDIGNSPLHF. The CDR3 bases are TGTGCCAGCAGCCAAGACGTCTGGGACATCGGCAATTCACCCCTCCACTTT.

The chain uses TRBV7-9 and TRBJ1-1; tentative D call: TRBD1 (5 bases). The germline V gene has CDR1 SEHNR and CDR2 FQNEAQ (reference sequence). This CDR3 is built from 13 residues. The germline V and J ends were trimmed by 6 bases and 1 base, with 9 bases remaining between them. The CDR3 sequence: CASRTDRNTEAFF. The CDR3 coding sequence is TGTGCCAGCAGAACCGACAGGAACACTGAAGCTTTCTTT.

The CDR3 nucleotides read TGTGCCAGCAGCTTCCCGGACAGCTCTGGAAACACCATATATTTT. Translating it yields CASSFPDSSGNTIYF. The J gene is TRBJ1-3, the V gene TRBV5-6; tentatively, D is TRBD1 (6 bases). Between the trimmed V and J ends, which lost 2 bases and 0 bases, there was a span of 9 bases. There are 15 residues in the CDR3. Germline lookup yields CDR1 SGHDT and CDR2 YYEEEE. Supplemented by reference TRBV5-6 and TRBJ1-3, the full variable domain reads DAGVTQSPTHLIKTRGQQVTLRCSPKSGHDTVSWYQQALGQGPQFIFQYYEEEERQRGNFPDRFSGHQFPNYSSELNVNALLLGDSALYLCASSFPDSSGNTIYFGEGSWLTVV.

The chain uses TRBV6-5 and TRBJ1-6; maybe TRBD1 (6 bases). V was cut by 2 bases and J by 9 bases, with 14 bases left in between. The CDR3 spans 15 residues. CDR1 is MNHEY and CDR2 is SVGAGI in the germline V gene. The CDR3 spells CASSYDRPPFSPLHF. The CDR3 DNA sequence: TGTGCCAGCAGTTACGACAGGCCCCCTTTTTCACCCCTCCACTTT.

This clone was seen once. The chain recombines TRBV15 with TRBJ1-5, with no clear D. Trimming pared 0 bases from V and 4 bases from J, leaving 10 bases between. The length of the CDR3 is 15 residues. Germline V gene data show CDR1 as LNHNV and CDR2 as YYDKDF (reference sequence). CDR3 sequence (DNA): TGTGCCACCAGCAGAGATGGTAACGGGAATCAGCCCCAGCATTTT. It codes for CATSRDGNGNQPQHF.

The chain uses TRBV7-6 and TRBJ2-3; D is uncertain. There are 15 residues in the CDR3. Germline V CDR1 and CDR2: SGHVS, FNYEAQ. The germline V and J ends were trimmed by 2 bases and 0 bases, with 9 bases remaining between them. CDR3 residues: CASSLSQTSTDTQYF. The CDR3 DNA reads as TGTGCCAGCAGCTTATCTCAGACTAGCACAGATACGCAGTATTTT.

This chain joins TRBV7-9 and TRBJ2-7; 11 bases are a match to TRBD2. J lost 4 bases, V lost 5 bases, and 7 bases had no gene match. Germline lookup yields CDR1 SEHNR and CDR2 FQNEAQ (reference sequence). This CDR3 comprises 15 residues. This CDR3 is CASSGGTSGLYEQYF. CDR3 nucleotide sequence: TGTGCCAGCAGCGGGGGGACTAGCGGACTATACGAGCAGTACTTC.

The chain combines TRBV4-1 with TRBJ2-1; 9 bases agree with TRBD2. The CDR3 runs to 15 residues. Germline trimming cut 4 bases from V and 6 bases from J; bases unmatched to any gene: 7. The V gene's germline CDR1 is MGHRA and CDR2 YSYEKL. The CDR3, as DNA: TGCGCCAGCAGCCCTAGAGGGACTAGCATCAATGAGCAGTTCTTC. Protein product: CASSPRGTSINEQFF.

In nucleotides, the CDR3 is TGTGCCAGCAGCGGGACAGATCTCTTCGATGAGCAGTTCTTC. It yields the protein CASSGTDLFDEQFF. The genes are TRBV9 and TRBJ2-1; a possible D gene is TRBD1 (6 bases). The CDR3 spans 14 residues. Trimming took 3 bases from V and 8 from J, leaving 15 bases between them. Germline V gene sequence: CDR1 SGDLS, CDR2 YYNGEE. Combining the CDR3 with reference TRBV9 and TRBJ2-1 gives the whole variable domain DSGVTQTPKHLITATGQRVTLRCSPRSGDLSVYWYQQSLDQGLQFLIQYYNGEERAKGNILERFSAQQFPDLHSELNLSSLELGDSALYFCASSGTDLFDEQFFGPGTRLTVL.

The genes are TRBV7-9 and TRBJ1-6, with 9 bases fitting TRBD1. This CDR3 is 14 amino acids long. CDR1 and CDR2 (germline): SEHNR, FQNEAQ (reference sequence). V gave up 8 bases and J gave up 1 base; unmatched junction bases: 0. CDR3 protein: CASGQGSYNSPLHF. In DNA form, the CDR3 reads TGTGCCAGCGGACAGGGGTCCTATAATTCACCCCTCCACTTT. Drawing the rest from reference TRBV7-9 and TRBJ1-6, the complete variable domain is DTGVSQNPRHKITKRGQNVTFRCDPISEHNRLYWYRQTLGQGPEFLTYFQNEAQLEKSRLLSDRFSAERPKGSFSTLEIQRTEQGDSAMYLCASGQGSYNSPLHFGNGTRLTVT.

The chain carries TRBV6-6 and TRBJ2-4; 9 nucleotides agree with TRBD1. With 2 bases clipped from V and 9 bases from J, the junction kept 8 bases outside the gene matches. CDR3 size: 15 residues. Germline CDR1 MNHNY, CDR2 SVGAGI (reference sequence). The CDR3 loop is CASSYAPGQGTIQYF. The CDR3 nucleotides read TGTGCCAGCAGTTACGCTCCGGGACAGGGCACCATTCAGTACTTC.

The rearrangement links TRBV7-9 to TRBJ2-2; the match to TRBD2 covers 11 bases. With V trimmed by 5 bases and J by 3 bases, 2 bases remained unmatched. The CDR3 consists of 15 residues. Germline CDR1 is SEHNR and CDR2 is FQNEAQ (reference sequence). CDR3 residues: CASSRSGRDTGELFF. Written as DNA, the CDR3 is TGTGCCAGCAGCCGTAGCGGGAGGGACACCGGGGAGCTGTTTTTT.

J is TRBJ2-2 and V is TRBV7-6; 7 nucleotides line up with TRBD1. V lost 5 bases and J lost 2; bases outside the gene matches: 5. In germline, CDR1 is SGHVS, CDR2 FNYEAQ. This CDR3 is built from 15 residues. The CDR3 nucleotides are TGTGCCAGCAGCCCCCGGGACAGCAACACCGGGGAGCTGTTTTTT. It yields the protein CASSPRDSNTGELFF.

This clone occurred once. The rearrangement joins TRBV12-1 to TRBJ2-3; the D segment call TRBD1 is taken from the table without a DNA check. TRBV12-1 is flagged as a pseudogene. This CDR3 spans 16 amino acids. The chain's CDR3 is CASSFDAGPGTDTQYF. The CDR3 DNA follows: TGTGCCAGCAGCTTTGATGCAGGTCCCGGCACAGATACGCAGTATTTT.